This T cell receptor (beta chain) originates from a study of OX40 agonist ivuxolimab in advanced cancers. About the research overall: Given to patients was ivuxolimab, an agonistic anti-OX40 (CD134) antibody. General study findings and limits: Also showing low normalized T-cell clonal expansion were some of the nonresponders. Specificity for antigen went undetermined in the expanded peripheral T cells.

The method was immunoSEQ multiplex PCR; TCRdb's version includes in-frame clones alone and lacks a portion of them. The repertoire has roughly 92,000 clones, roughly nine tenths of them found once; the top ten carry 8.7%. Systemic immunosuppression or a history of autoimmune disease excluded patients. As for this clone: Its cognate antigen is unknown.

V gave up 3 bases and J gave up 7 bases, with 13 bases separating them. Germline CDR1 MNHEY, CDR2 SVGAGI. The CDR3 has 14 amino acids. The sequences come from CD4+ or CD8+ T cells sorted from blood, collected in a trial of the OX40 agonist ivuxolimab. The chain is built from TRBV6-5 and TRBJ1-5; D is perhaps TRBD1 (6 bases). This sequence originates from an adult with an advanced solid tumor such as melanoma, head and neck, liver or kidney cancer. CDR3 nucleotides: TGTGCCAGCAGTTATGGGTCAGGGGTACAGCCCCAGCATTTT. Protein sequence: CASSYGSGVQPQHF.